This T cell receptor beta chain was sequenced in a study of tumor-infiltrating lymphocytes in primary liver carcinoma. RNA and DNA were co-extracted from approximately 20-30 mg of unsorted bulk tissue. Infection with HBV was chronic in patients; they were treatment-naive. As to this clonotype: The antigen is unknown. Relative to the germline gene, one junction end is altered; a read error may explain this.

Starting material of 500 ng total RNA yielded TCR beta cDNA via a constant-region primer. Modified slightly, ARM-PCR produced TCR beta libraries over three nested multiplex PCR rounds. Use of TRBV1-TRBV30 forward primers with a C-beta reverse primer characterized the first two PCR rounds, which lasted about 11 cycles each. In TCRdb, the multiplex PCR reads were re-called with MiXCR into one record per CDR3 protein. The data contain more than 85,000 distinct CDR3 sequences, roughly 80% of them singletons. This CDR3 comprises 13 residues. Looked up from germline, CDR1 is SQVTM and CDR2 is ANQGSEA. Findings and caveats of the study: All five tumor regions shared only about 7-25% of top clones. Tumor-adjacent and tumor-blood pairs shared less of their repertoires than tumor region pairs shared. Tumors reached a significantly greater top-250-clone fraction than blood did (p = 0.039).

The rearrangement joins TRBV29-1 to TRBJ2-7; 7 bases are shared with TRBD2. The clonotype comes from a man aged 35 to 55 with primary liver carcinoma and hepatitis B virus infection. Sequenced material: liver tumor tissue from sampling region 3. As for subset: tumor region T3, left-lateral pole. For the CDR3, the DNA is TGCAGCGTTCAATCGAGGGGAGGGCGCGAACAGTGTTTC. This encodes CSVQSRGGREQCF.